A few counts support the clone carrying this T cell receptor (beta chain). The data originate from a study of cytomegalovirus exposure and HLA in healthy donors. In the PCR, 60 Vbeta and 13 Jbeta primers were used. The protocol was immunoSEQ multiplex PCR, while the TCRdb copy is restricted to in-frame clones and leaves out a portion. The table includes over 35,000 clones, 68% detected once. Deletions cut 0 bases from V and 2 bases from J, with 11 bases between. The germline V gene has CDR1 SGDLS and CDR2 YYNGEE. The CDR3 is 15 residues long. Specimen: PBMCs. The chain uses TRBV9 and TRBJ1-2, with D tentatively TRBD1 (5 bases). The TCR originated in a man aged 40-49 years in good health and CMV-seronegative. The CDR3 DNA sequence: TGTGCCAGCAGCGTAGCAACGGGGGGAAACTATGGCTACACCTTC. It codes for CASSVATGGNYGYTF. Full variable domain (remainder filled in from reference TRBV9 and TRBJ1-2): DSGVTQTPKHLITATGQRVTLRCSPRSGDLSVYWYQQSLDQGLQFLIQYYNGEERAKGNILERFSAQQFPDLHSELNLSSLELGDSALYFCASSVATGGNYGYTFGSGTRLTVV.